The rows below give T cell receptor beta chains drawn from one sample of a study of PD-1 blockade in mismatch repair-deficient tumors. Method: immunoSEQ multiplex PCR; TCRdb's copy keeps in-frame clones and lacks some. The profile covers 20,000 to 30,000 clones, with 65% to 85% appearing a single time and over 2.5% taken by the ten largest. The sample consisted of PBMCs, taken before pembrolizumab treatment. The receptor source for this set is an adult with mismatch repair-deficient cancer. The CDR3 runs from the conserved cysteine through the conserved F or W. The D gene is left open where the match is weak. Size tells how often a clone was seen (once, few, many) or the class of an expanded clone, and some rows leave it out.

CDR3: CASSSGAHLGYTF
DNA: TGTGCCAGCAGTTCAGGGGCGCACCTTGGCTACACCTTC
V: TRBV28
size: NA
D: NA
J: TRBJ1-2

CDR3: CASSLVLAGAKNIQYF
DNA: TGTGCCAGCAGTTTAGTCCTAGCGGGAGCCAAAAACATTCAGTACTTC
V: TRBV28
size: NA
D: TRBD2
J: TRBJ2-4

CDR3: CASSLGLGEGNQPQHF
DNA: TGTGCCAGCAGCCTCGGCCTAGGGGAGGGCAATCAGCCCCAGCATTTT
V: TRBV28
size: NA
D: NA
J: TRBJ1-5

CDR3: CASSIDILQGAKNIQYF
DNA: TGTGCCAGTAGTATAGACATATTACAGGGGGCCAAAAACATTCAGTACTTC
V: TRBV19
size: NA
D: TRBD1
J: TRBJ2-4

CDR3: CASSLTSGSRTYEQYF
DNA: TGTGCCAGCAGTCTGACGAGCGGGAGCAGGACCTACGAGCAGTACTTC
V: TRBV28
size: NA
D: TRBD2
J: TRBJ2-7

CDR3: CASSCDKDLEETQYF
DNA: TGTGCCAGCAGCTGTGACAAGGATCTTGAAGAGACCCAGTACTTC
V: TRBV7-2
size: NA
D: NA
J: TRBJ2-5

CDR3: CASSLLGQPQHF
DNA: TGTGCCAGCAGTTTACTCGGGCAGCCCCAGCATTTT
V: TRBV27
size: NA
D: NA
J: TRBJ1-5

CDR3: CASSSGTSGRAYNEQFF
DNA: TGCGCCAGCAGCTCCGGGACTAGCGGGAGGGCCTACAATGAGCAGTTCTTC
V: TRBV5-1
size: NA
D: TRBD2
J: TRBJ2-1

CDR3: CASSSGSRNEQFF
DNA: TGTGCCAGCAGCTCAGGGTCTCGCAATGAGCAGTTCTTC
V: TRBV11-3
size: NA
D: NA
J: TRBJ2-1

CDR3: CAWGSAGGLHEQFF
DNA: TGTGCCTGGGGATCAGCGGGAGGGCTACATGAGCAGTTCTTC
V: TRBV30
size: NA
D: TRBD2
J: TRBJ2-1

CDR3: CASSDSGTPGTQYF
DNA: TGCGCCAGCAGTGATAGCGGGACCCCGGGGACCCAGTACTTC
V: TRBV10-1
size: NA
D: TRBD2
J: TRBJ2-5

CDR3: CASSSGISTDTQYF
DNA: TGCGCCAGCAGTTCGGGTATTAGCACAGATACGCAGTATTTT
V: TRBV5-1
size: NA
D: NA
J: TRBJ2-3

CDR3: CASSPLVLAGGPAYNEQFF
DNA: TGTGCCAGCAGCCCACTCGTACTAGCGGGAGGGCCTGCCTACAATGAGCAGTTCTTC
V: TRBV7-3
size: NA
D: TRBD2
J: TRBJ2-1

CDR3: CASRPTGGWAYEQYF
DNA: TGTGCCAGCAGACCCACGGGAGGTTGGGCCTACGAGCAGTACTTC
V: TRBV6-1
size: NA
D: TRBD2
J: TRBJ2-7

CDR3: CASSLKRGIVGEPQHF
DNA: TGTGCCAGCAGTTTGAAAAGAGGGATTGTGGGTGAGCCCCAGCATTTT
V: TRBV27
size: NA
D: NA
J: TRBJ1-5

CDR3: CASSSREGGGTDTQYF
DNA: TGTGCCAGCAGTAGCCGCGAGGGAGGGGGGACAGATACGCAGTATTTT
V: TRBV6-4
size: NA
D: NA
J: TRBJ2-3

CDR3: CASSSSTRNEQFF
DNA: TGTGCCAGCAGCTCATCCACAAGAAATGAGCAGTTCTTC
V: TRBV11-2
size: NA
D: NA
J: TRBJ2-1

CDR3: CASSFWGVPSGQETQYF
DNA: TGTGCCAGCAGTTTTTGGGGTGTGCCTAGCGGCCAAGAGACCCAGTACTTC
V: TRBV28
size: NA
D: TRBD2
J: TRBJ2-5

CDR3: CASSDHSGRSTDTQYF
DNA: TGTGCCAGCAGTGACCATAGCGGGAGGAGCACAGATACGCAGTATTTT
V: TRBV6-4
size: NA
D: TRBD2
J: TRBJ2-3

CDR3: CASSLVTAVRDIQYF
DNA: TGTGCCAGCAGCTTGGTGACAGCCGTTAGGGACATTCAGTACTTC
V: TRBV7-9
size: NA
D: NA
J: TRBJ2-4

CDR3: CSAQASSGNTIYF
DNA: TGCAGCGCCCAAGCGAGCTCTGGAAACACCATATATTTT
V: TRBV29-1
size: NA
D: NA
J: TRBJ1-3

CDR3: CASSSEINYGYTF
DNA: TGTGCCAGCAGCTCGGAGATTAACTATGGCTACACCTTC
V: TRBV11-2
size: NA
D: NA
J: TRBJ1-2

CDR3: CASSLYRETQYF
DNA: TGTGCCAGCAGTTTATACAGGGAGACCCAGTACTTC
V: TRBV28
size: NA
D: NA
J: TRBJ2-5

CDR3: CASSGGQGRSPLHF
DNA: TGTGCCAGCAGTGGGGGACAGGGACGATCACCCCTCCACTTT
V: TRBV2
size: few
D: TRBD1
J: TRBJ1-6

CDR3: CASSQQGGAFF
DNA: TGTGCCAGCAGCCAACAGGGAGGAGCTTTCTTT
V: TRBV14
size: NA
D: NA
J: TRBJ1-1

CDR3: CASSSDRTYGQYF
DNA: TGTGCCAGCAGCTCGGACAGGACTTACGGGCAGTACTTC
V: TRBV9
size: NA
D: TRBD1
J: TRBJ2-7

CDR3: CAIMPLGRGNTEAFF
DNA: TGTGCCATCATGCCTCTCGGCAGGGGTAACACTGAAGCTTTCTTT
V: TRBV27
size: NA
D: NA
J: TRBJ1-1

CDR3: CASRPGQGNSPLHF
DNA: TGTGCCAGCAGGCCGGGACAGGGAAATTCACCCCTCCACTTT
V: TRBV6-5
size: NA
D: TRBD1
J: TRBJ1-6

CDR3: CASSLDWSSGALWF
DNA: TGTGCCAGCAGCTTAGATTGGAGCAGCGGGGCTCTGTGGTTC
V: TRBV11-2
size: few
D: TRBD2
J: TRBJ2-7

CDR3: CAWSVFPRIVSGNTIYF
DNA: TGTGCCTGGAGTGTTTTCCCAAGAATAGTCTCTGGAAACACCATATATTTT
V: TRBV30
size: NA
D: NA
J: TRBJ1-3

CDR3: CASSRAGPNQPQHF
DNA: TGTGCCAGCTCACGAGCAGGTCCCAATCAGCCCCAGCATTTT
V: TRBV18
size: once
D: NA
J: TRBJ1-5

CDR3: CASSGLAGGPGDEQYF
DNA: TGTGCCAGCAGCGGACTAGCGGGAGGGCCTGGCGACGAGCAGTACTTC
V: TRBV5-5
size: NA
D: TRBD2
J: TRBJ2-7

CDR3: CASRPGTGYNSPLHF
DNA: TGTGCCAGCAGACCCGGGACAGGGTATAATTCACCCCTCCACTTT
V: TRBV6-5
size: once
D: TRBD1
J: TRBJ1-6

CDR3: CASSAKGAMGTEAFF
DNA: TGTGCCAGCAGCGCCAAGGGGGCAATGGGCACTGAAGCTTTCTTT
V: TRBV7-9
size: NA
D: TRBD1
J: TRBJ1-1

CDR3: CASSSSGLSYNEQFF
DNA: TGCGCCAGCAGCTCTAGCGGATTATCCTACAATGAGCAGTTCTTC
V: TRBV5-1
size: NA
D: TRBD2
J: TRBJ2-1

CDR3: CATSRDVQGGNEQFF
DNA: TGTGCCACCAGCAGAGATGTTCAGGGTGGTAATGAGCAGTTCTTC
V: TRBV15
size: NA
D: NA
J: TRBJ2-1

CDR3: CASSPPSVYEQYF
DNA: TGTGCCAGCTCACCACCGTCGGTCTACGAGCAGTACTTC
V: TRBV18
size: NA
D: NA
J: TRBJ2-7

CDR3: CASSLALGGRQLEETQYF
DNA: TGTGCCAGCAGCTTAGCCCTCGGCGGGAGGCAACTTGAAGAGACCCAGTACTTC
V: TRBV7-9
size: NA
D: TRBD2
J: TRBJ2-5

CDR3: CSVGLAGGLWDTQYF
DNA: TGCAGCGTTGGACTAGCGGGAGGCCTTTGGGATACGCAGTATTTT
V: TRBV29-1
size: NA
D: TRBD2
J: TRBJ2-3

CDR3: CASTEQGTTEAFF
DNA: TGCGCCAGCACTGAGCAGGGGACCACTGAAGCTTTCTTT
V: TRBV5-1
size: NA
D: NA
J: TRBJ1-1

CDR3: CASSRDYQTGELFF
DNA: TGTGCCAGTTCCCGGGACTACCAAACCGGGGAGCTGTTTTTT
V: TRBV19
size: NA
D: TRBD2
J: TRBJ2-2

CDR3: CASSLALQYEQYF
DNA: TGTGCCAGCAGCTTAGCGCTCCAGTACGAGCAGTACTTC
V: TRBV11-2
size: NA
D: NA
J: TRBJ2-7

CDR3: CASSEVRTGEQYF
DNA: TGTGCCAGCAGTGAAGTCAGAACGGGCGAGCAGTACTTC
V: TRBV6-1
size: NA
D: NA
J: TRBJ2-7

CDR3: CASSLAGAEDNEQFF
DNA: TGTGCCAGTTCATTAGCGGGAGCAGAAGACAATGAGCAGTTCTTC
V: TRBV2
size: NA
D: TRBD2
J: TRBJ2-1

CDR3: CASSMGTSLGVADTQYF
DNA: TGCGCCAGCAGCATGGGGACTAGCCTTGGAGTTGCAGATACGCAGTATTTT
V: TRBV5-1
size: once
D: TRBD2
J: TRBJ2-3

CDR3: CASSERGAQNQPQHF
DNA: TGTGCCAGCAGTGAACGGGGGGCCCAAAATCAGCCCCAGCATTTT
V: TRBV6-1
size: NA
D: NA
J: TRBJ1-5

CDR3: CAISRDSTYEQYF
DNA: TGTGCCATCAGTCGCGACAGTACCTACGAGCAGTACTTC
V: TRBV10-3
size: NA
D: NA
J: TRBJ2-7

CDR3: CAISETLTGVNSYEQYF
DNA: TGTGCCATCAGTGAGACCTTAACAGGGGTTAACTCCTACGAGCAGTACTTC
V: TRBV10-3
size: NA
D: TRBD1
J: TRBJ2-7

CDR3: CASSLDSGRMKNEQFF
DNA: TGTGCCAGCAGCTTAGATAGCGGGAGGATGAAGAATGAGCAGTTCTTC
V: TRBV5-6
size: NA
D: TRBD2
J: TRBJ2-1

CDR3: CASSIRPSSGANVLTF
DNA: TGTGCCAGTAGTATCCGACCTAGCTCTGGGGCCAACGTCCTGACTTTC
V: TRBV19
size: NA
D: NA
J: TRBJ2-6

CDR3: CASSPTGSNEQFF
DNA: TGTGCCAGCAGTCCCACAGGGTCCAATGAGCAGTTCTTC
V: TRBV7-3
size: NA
D: NA
J: TRBJ2-1

CDR3: CASSIAGVSYEQYF
DNA: TGTGCCAGTAGTATAGCAGGGGTGTCCTACGAGCAGTACTTC
V: TRBV19
size: NA
D: NA
J: TRBJ2-7

CDR3: CASSRLTPGLAGNNEQFF
DNA: TGTGCCAGCTCACGACTCACTCCGGGACTAGCGGGAAACAATGAGCAGTTCTTC
V: TRBV18
size: NA
D: TRBD2
J: TRBJ2-1

CDR3: CASSQVPGLSSGNTIYF
DNA: TGCGCCAGCAGCCAAGTCCCAGGGCTCTCCTCTGGAAACACCATATATTTT
V: TRBV4-1
size: NA
D: NA
J: TRBJ1-3

CDR3: CASSLRSGLFNYGYTF
DNA: TGTGCCAGCAGCCTACGGTCAGGGCTATTTAACTATGGCTACACCTTC
V: TRBV2
size: NA
D: NA
J: TRBJ1-2

CDR3: CASSYSKGGYGYTF
DNA: TGTGCCAGCAGTTACTCGAAAGGAGGCTATGGCTACACCTTC
V: TRBV6-5
size: NA
D: NA
J: TRBJ1-2

CDR3: CASSEPGQGLSYEQYF
DNA: TGTGCCAGCAGTGAGCCGGGACAGGGGCTATCCTACGAGCAGTACTTC
V: TRBV6-1
size: NA
D: TRBD1
J: TRBJ2-7

CDR3: CAWSEMTEGHQQFF
DNA: TGTGCCTGGAGTGAGATGACTGAAGGTCATCAGCAGTTCTTC
V: TRBV30
size: NA
D: NA
J: TRBJ2-1

CDR3: CASSLALAAGYGYTF
DNA: TGCGCCAGCAGCTTGGCTCTTGCGGCCGGCTATGGCTACACCTTC
V: TRBV5-1
size: NA
D: NA
J: TRBJ1-2